This TCR beta chain was profiled in a study of T cell changes during pregnancy in multiple sclerosis. Germline-derived CDR1 and CDR2 are MNHNS and SASEGT. The CDR3 covers 15 residues. Trimming pared 4 bases from V and 3 bases from J, leaving 13 bases between. TCRdb's copy holds only in-frame clones and misses some; the assay was immunoSEQ multiplex PCR. The table records about 60,000 clones, roughly 93% of them present only once. This clone was picked up one time. The TCR comes from a female donor with multiple sclerosis, enrolled in a pregnancy study. The chain joins TRBV6-1 to TRBJ2-1, with a weak D call TRBD1 (5 bases). This material consisted of CD8+ T cells from peripheral blood mononuclear cells, taken in the second trimester of pregnancy. CDR3 DNA sequence: TGTGCCAGCAGTGTCGCGTCAGGGTTCTACAATGAGCAGTTCTTC. Protein sequence: CASSVASGFYNEQFF.